One and the same sample provided the 17 T cell receptor beta chains below, sequenced in a study of cytomegalovirus exposure and HLA in healthy donors. Primers: 60 Vbeta forward and 13 Jbeta reverse. Measured with immunoSEQ multiplex PCR; TCRdb has only the in-frame clones, and not every one. The profile shows some 120,000 clones, approximately 68% of them singletons. Sequencing input: PBMCs. The receptors derive from a man aged 25 to 40 in good health and CMV-seropositive.

About this clone: One junction end disagrees with the germline gene, perhaps due to a read error. This chain connects TRBV7-7 to TRBJ2-2; D is unclear. CDR1 and CDR2 (germline): SSHAT, FNYEAQ (reference sequence). This CDR3 comprises 16 residues. DNA for the CDR3: TGTGCTAGCAGCTTTACACTCGGCGGAAGGACCGGGGAGCTGTTTTTT. Its protein product is CASSFTLGGRTGELFF.

The CDR3 coding sequence is TGTGCCAGCCTCATTCCGGGACAGGTAGATGGCTACACCTTC. Protein: CASLIPGQVDGYTF. This chain connects TRBV28 to TRBJ1-2; TRBD1 agrees at 8 bases. The CDR3 runs to 14 residues. Germline trimming cut 8 bases from V and 6 bases from J; bases unmatched to any gene: 11. Germline CDR1 MDHEN, CDR2 SYDVKM.

The chain joins TRBV5-1 to TRBJ2-5; 10 bases are shared with TRBD2. The last part of the DNA fits TRBJ2-7 better; the J call may be wrong. Germline assignment: CDR1 SGHRS and CDR2 YFSETQ. The length of the CDR3 is 16 residues. The CDR3 reads CASAQRTSGFSYEQYF. The CDR3 region has the DNA TGCGCCAGCGCCCAGAGGACTAGCGGTTTCTCCTACGAGCAGTACTTC.

This chain joins TRBV19 and TRBJ1-5; D possibly corresponds to TRBD1 (6 bases). Germline CDR1 and CDR2: LNHDA and SQIVND (reference sequence). The germline V and J ends were trimmed by 3 bases and 6 bases, with 15 bases remaining between them. The CDR3 spans 15 residues. The CDR3 bases are TGTGCCAGTAGTATGTACTCAGGGGTGGGTCAGCCCCAGCATTTT. It yields the protein CASSMYSGVGQPQHF.

The chain links TRBV6-1 to TRBJ2-7; 8 bases fit TRBD1. V trimming: 5 bases; J trimming: 2 bases; junction bases outside the gene matches: 2. CDR1 and CDR2 from the germline V gene are MNHNS and SASEGT. The length of the CDR3 is 13 residues. In DNA form, the CDR3 reads TGTGCCAGCAGTCGGGACAGGCCCTACGAGCAGTACTTC. Its translation is CASSRDRPYEQYF.

The genes are TRBV6-1 and TRBJ2-7; D gene ambiguous. V was clipped by 6 bases and J by 4 bases, with 13 bases between them. The CDR3 is made up of 13 amino acids. Germline V lookup: CDR1 MNHNS, CDR2 SASEGT. CDR3 DNA: TGTGCCAGCAGGCCCTCCGCTCGGTACGAGCAGTACTTC. It yields the protein CASRPSARYEQYF.

This chain connects TRBV28 to TRBJ1-2; 7 nucleotides align to TRBD1. The V gene end was trimmed by 3 bases and the J gene end by 4 bases; junction bases not matched to a gene: 8. CDR1 and CDR2 (germline): MDHEN, SYDVKM. The CDR3 runs 15 residues. The CDR3 sequence is CASSFAVTGIYGYTF. The CDR3 DNA reads TGTGCCAGCAGTTTTGCCGTGACAGGGATCTATGGCTACACCTTC.

The CDR3, as DNA: TGTGCCAGCAGCGGCCCGACAGACAGGACCACCGGGGAGCTGTTTTTT. It is translated as CASSGPTDRTTGELFF. V and J are TRBV9 and TRBJ2-2, with D possibly matching TRBD1 (6 bases). Germline CDR1 and CDR2: SGDLS and YYNGEE. The CDR3 extends over 16 amino acids. Trimming pared 3 bases from V and 4 bases from J, leaving 16 bases between.

The genes are TRBV11-3 and TRBJ2-5, with TRBD1 identical over 8 bases. The CDR3 consists of 12 residues. The germline V gene has CDR1 SGHNT and CDR2 YENEEA. J gave up 10 bases and V 5 bases, and 6 bases lay outside the gene matches. CDR3 bases: TGTGCCAGCAGCCTACAGGGGGGAGACCAGTACTTC. Translation: CASSLQGGDQYF.

V is TRBV19 and J is TRBJ2-3; 11 bases are a match to TRBD2. V dropped 6 bases and J dropped 4; count of bases not matched to a gene: 0. The CDR3 contains 13 residues. Per the germline V gene, CDR1 is LNHDA and CDR2 is SQIVND (reference sequence). Here the CDR3 DNA reads TGTGCCAGTAGACTAGCGGGAGCAGATACGCAGTATTTT. This translates into CASRLAGADTQYF. Full variable domain (missing parts from reference TRBV19 and TRBJ2-3): DGGITQSPKYLFRKEGQNVTLSCEQNLNHDAMYWYRQDPGQGLRLIYYSQIVNDFQKGDIAEGYSVSREKKESFPLTVTSAQKNPTAFYLCASRLAGADTQYFGPGTRLTVL.

The chain recombines TRBV27 with TRBJ1-5; 7 nucleotides line up with TRBD1. There are 16 residues in the CDR3. Germline V gives CDR1 MNHEY, CDR2 SMNVEV (reference sequence). Trimming at V came to 3 bases and at J to 3 bases, leaving 8 bases not matched to a gene. CDR3 residues: CASSFWAGGHNQPQHF. As DNA, the CDR3 is TGTGCCAGCAGTTTTTGGGCAGGGGGACACAATCAGCCCCAGCATTTT.

This chain connects TRBV5-1 to TRBJ1-4; the match to TRBD1 covers 9 bases. V shed 0 bases, J shed 6 bases, and the junction held 3 bases outside the gene matches. The CDR3 consists of 15 residues. The germline V gene encodes CDR1 SGHRS and CDR2 YFSETQ. CDR3 protein: CASSLGDREYEKLFF. Here the CDR3 DNA reads TGCGCCAGCAGCTTGGGGGACAGGGAGTATGAAAAACTGTTTTTT.

J is TRBJ2-7 and V is TRBV6-5; the match to TRBD1 covers 10 bases. Looked up from germline, CDR1 is MNHEY and CDR2 is SVGAGI. The V and J ends lost 1 base and 3 bases, in that order; junction bases with no gene match: 3. The CDR3 is 15 amino acids. CDR3 sequence reads: CASSYLGQGHYEQYF. CDR3 sequence (DNA): TGTGCCAGCAGTTACTTGGGACAGGGGCACTACGAGCAGTACTTC.

The J gene is TRBJ2-5, the V gene TRBV7-3, with 14 bases lining up with TRBD2. This CDR3 contains 16 residues. Trimming cost V 5 bases and J 5 bases; bases outside gene matches: 7. CDR1 and CDR2 from the germline V gene are SGHTA and FQGTGA. Here the CDR3 reads CASSPGLAGVAETQYF. Written as DNA, the CDR3 is TGTGCCAGCAGCCCGGGACTAGCGGGAGTTGCGGAGACCCAGTACTTC.

The V call is TRBV5-1, the J call TRBJ2-3; D is possibly TRBD1 (7 bases). In germline, CDR1 is SGHRS, CDR2 YFSETQ. The CDR3 runs to 17 residues. V was shortened by 2 bases and J by 3 bases, with 19 bases between the two germline ends. In DNA form, the CDR3 reads TGCGCCAGCAGCTTTAATTATTTGACAGGGACTACAGATACGCAGTATTTT. It translates to CASSFNYLTGTTDTQYF.

Notes on this clone: The junction differs from germline at one of its ends, possibly a read error. The chain employs TRBV7-7 and TRBJ2-1, with D perhaps matching TRBD2 (7 bases). The CDR3 has 15 amino acids. From germline, CDR1 is SSHAT and CDR2 FNYEAQ (reference sequence). The CDR3: CASSLEWGGLNEQFF. The CDR3 DNA reads TGTGCTAGCAGCTTAGAATGGGGGGGGCTGAATGAGCAGTTCTTC.

The V call is TRBV10-2, the J call TRBJ2-1; a possible D gene is TRBD2 (7 bases). CDR3 size: 13 residues. The V and J ends lost 4 bases and 9 bases respectively, with 13 bases between them. Germline V gene lookup returns CDR1 WSHSY and CDR2 SAAADI. CDR3 sequence: CASSVRGGGEQFF. The CDR3 coding sequence is TGCGCCAGCAGTGTCAGAGGGGGGGGTGAGCAGTTCTTC.